This T cell receptor (beta chain) came from a study of blood T cell repertoires in COVID-19. The J segment lost 4 bases and the V segment lost 3 bases, leaving 7 bases of the junction unmatched. CDR1 and CDR2 (germline): KGHSH, LQKENI. This CDR3 region has 15 residues. Method: immunoSEQ multiplex PCR; TCRdb's copy keeps in-frame clones and lacks some. The sample consists of over 350,000 clones, approximately 90% of them appearing once. The clonotype originates from a woman aged 45-60 years who had recovered from COVID-19. Sequencing input: PBMCs or T cells enriched from blood (not recorded which). The V call is TRBV18, the J call TRBJ1-2, with TRBD1 matching over 8 bases. CDR3 region: CASSPTGTGTYGYTF. The CDR3 DNA is TGTGCCAGCTCACCCACCGGGACAGGTACCTATGGCTACACCTTC.